These T cell receptor beta chains were read from a single sample in a study of cytomegalovirus exposure and HLA in healthy donors. Using immunoSEQ multiplex PCR, the repertoire was profiled, and TCRdb retains in-frame clones only, with some absent. Among fewer than 200,000 clones listed, 84% were seen once. The sequencing sample was made of PBMCs. The source of these receptors is a man aged 25 to 45 in good health and CMV-seronegative. Each CDR3 is given with its conserved first and last residue. The order of the fields is CDR3 protein, V gene, J gene.

CDR3 protein: CASSFTSTSGANVLTF
V gene: TRBV5-1
J gene: TRBJ2-6

CDR3 protein: CASSWLTGGGNEAFF
V gene: TRBV19
J gene: TRBJ1-1

CDR3 protein: CASSIRVDSNQPQHF
V gene: TRBV6-5
J gene: TRBJ1-5

CDR3 protein: CASRLGARTQYF
V gene: TRBV5-8
J gene: TRBJ2-3

CDR3 protein: CASSQALNYGTRLNEQFF
V gene: TRBV4-3
J gene: TRBJ2-1

CDR3 protein: CASSFDRLAGPADTQYF
V gene: TRBV13
J gene: TRBJ2-3

CDR3 protein: CASSSLSTDTQYF
V gene: TRBV7-2
J gene: TRBJ2-3

CDR3 protein: CASSFAGFQPQHF
V gene: TRBV5-6
J gene: TRBJ1-5

CDR3 protein: CASQRVATNEKLFF
V gene: TRBV2
J gene: TRBJ1-4

CDR3 protein: CASSPGTSVTGELFF
V gene: TRBV19
J gene: TRBJ2-2

CDR3 protein: CASSTDRRGHGYGYTF
V gene: TRBV21-1
J gene: TRBJ1-2

CDR3 protein: CASSQERADTQYF
V gene: TRBV4-1
J gene: TRBJ2-3

CDR3 protein: CASSQVASDYEQYF
V gene: TRBV4-1
J gene: TRBJ2-7

CDR3 protein: CASSLRGQETQYF
V gene: TRBV5-5
J gene: TRBJ2-5

CDR3 protein: CASRSLGEGLGETQYF
V gene: TRBV28
J gene: TRBJ2-5

CDR3 protein: CASSLRTSGTSSYNEQFF
V gene: TRBV5-4
J gene: TRBJ2-1

CDR3 protein: CASSLASGSHEQFF
V gene: TRBV7-2
J gene: TRBJ2-1

CDR3 protein: CASSPGQGFGELFF
V gene: TRBV5-1
J gene: TRBJ2-2

CDR3 protein: CASSYRKSNEKLFF
V gene: TRBV5-6
J gene: TRBJ1-4

CDR3 protein: CASSRDRGDNSPLHF
V gene: TRBV19
J gene: TRBJ1-6

CDR3 protein: CASSIRQGTSGNTIYF
V gene: TRBV28
J gene: TRBJ1-3

CDR3 protein: CASSSRGGNQPQHF
V gene: TRBV6-5
J gene: TRBJ1-5

CDR3 protein: CASKTAGQGSYEQYF
V gene: TRBV19
J gene: TRBJ2-7

CDR3 protein: CASSLGGGLNYGYTF
V gene: TRBV5-1
J gene: TRBJ1-2

CDR3 protein: CASSHHPLDRAQETQYF
V gene: TRBV14
J gene: TRBJ2-5

CDR3 protein: CAISRTSGEKDTQYF
V gene: TRBV10-3
J gene: TRBJ2-3

CDR3 protein: CASSSGAKSSTGELFF
V gene: TRBV5-1
J gene: TRBJ2-2

CDR3 protein: CASRSDRASNQPQHF
V gene: TRBV27
J gene: TRBJ1-5

CDR3 protein: CASSQSTAFAYEQYF
V gene: TRBV16
J gene: TRBJ2-7

CDR3 protein: CASSFLTSGRTHEQYF
V gene: TRBV5-6
J gene: NA

CDR3 protein: CASTRIAGYEQYF
V gene: TRBV7-2
J gene: TRBJ2-7

CDR3 protein: CASSLVRAWDTQYF
V gene: TRBV5-5
J gene: TRBJ2-3

CDR3 protein: CASTSTSNNEQFF
V gene: TRBV6-5
J gene: TRBJ2-1

CDR3 protein: CASSSTGWPQYF
V gene: TRBV10-1
J gene: TRBJ2-3